These 32 T cell receptor beta chains were all obtained from the same sample, sequenced in a study of CD8+CD57+ T cells in acquired aplastic anemia. TCR beta VDJ combinations and CDR3 sequences were profiled from genomic DNA. From the reads, TCRdb called clonotypes with MiXCR, one entry per CDR3 protein. The table has fewer than 250,000 distinct CDR3 sequences, roughly half seen once. The sequenced sample consisted of sorted CD4+, CD8+, or CD8+CD57+ T cells (not recorded which) from PBMCs. Source of these receptors: a human donor in good health, serving as a control.

This chain links TRBV20-1 with TRBJ1-6, with D tentatively TRBD1 (5 bases). The CDR3 is 14 amino acids. The germline V gene has CDR1 DFQATT and CDR2 SNEGSKA (reference sequence). V was pared by 2 bases and J by 9 bases, with 14 bases between. In DNA, the CDR3 is TGCAGTGCTAGAAGGACTAGCGGGGGTTCACCCCTCCACTTT. Protein: CSARRTSGGSPLHF.

The sample holds many counts of this clonotype. The chain joins TRBV20-1 to TRBJ1-6; D is unresolved. The CDR3 covers 12 residues. Looked up from germline, CDR1 is DFQATT and CDR2 is SNEGSKA (reference sequence). V was clipped by 6 bases and J by 10 bases, with 13 bases between them. CDR3 loop: CSAGALGSPLHF. The DNA of the CDR3 is TGCAGTGCCGGAGCTTTGGGGTCACCCCTCCACTTT.

CDR3 sequence (DNA): TGCGCCAGCAGTGGTCGGCAGGGTTTAACCTACAATGAGCAGTTCTTC. This sequence encodes CASSGRQGLTYNEQFF. The genes are TRBV10-1 and TRBJ2-1; D might be TRBD1 (5 bases). From germline, CDR1 is WNHNN and CDR2 SYGVQD (reference sequence). V lost 4 bases to trimming and J lost 2 bases, with 15 bases between them. CDR3 size: 16 residues.

The chain uses TRBV7-2 and TRBJ2-2; D may be TRBD1 or TRBD2 (5 bases each). CDR3 length equals 14 residues. V was pared by 8 bases and J by 1 base, with 11 bases between. Germline V lookup: CDR1 SGHTA, CDR2 FQGNSA. The DNA of the CDR3 is TGTGCCAGCCCCGGGGCGGTGAACACCGGGGAGCTGTTTTTT. This codes for CASPGAVNTGELFF. The full variable domain, its missing parts supplied by reference TRBV7-2 and TRBJ2-2, is GAGVSQSPSNKVTEKGKDVELRCDPISGHTALYWYRQSLGQGLEFLIYFQGNSAPDKSGLPSDRFSAERTGGSVSTLTIQRTQQEDSAVYLCASPGAVNTGELFFGEGSRLTVL.

About this clonotype itself: A read error may explain this, as a much larger clone is one base away. V usage is TRBV12-3 or TRBV12-4 and J usage is TRBJ1-1; D gene uncertain. The V gene lost 6 bases and the J gene lost 1 base, with 12 bases spanning the gap. This CDR3 is built from 14 residues. The CDR3 protein is CASRIHRSNTEAFF. CDR3 coding DNA: TGTGCCAGCAGAATCCACCGATCGAACACTGAAGCTTTCTTT.

This clonotype has a count of ten or more. This chain uses TRBV6-2 or TRBV6-3 with TRBJ1-6; 9 positions match TRBD1. V gave up 2 bases and J gave up 9 bases; unmatched junction bases: 5. Germline V CDR1 and CDR2: MNHEY, SVGEGT. The CDR3 runs 15 residues. CDR3 amino acids: CASSYDRGMGSPLHF. In nucleotides, the CDR3 is TGTGCCAGCAGTTACGACAGGGGGATGGGTTCACCCCTCCACTTT.

This clonotype appeared once. The V call is TRBV19, the J call TRBJ1-6; D not resolved. V was pared by 9 bases and J by 2 bases, with 11 bases between. Per the germline V gene, CDR1 is LNHDA and CDR2 is SQIVND (reference sequence). The CDR3 is 14 amino acids. CDR3 nucleotides: TGTGCCAGCACTCATCGGACCTATAATTCACCCCTCCACTTT. As protein: CASTHRTYNSPLHF.

The table lists this clonotype with many counts. The chain has TRBV9 and TRBJ1-1; D unclear. This CDR3 spans 15 amino acids. Germline assignment: CDR1 SGDLS and CDR2 YYNGEE. Trimming took off 6 bases at V and 0 bases at J, with 15 bases between the two ends. For the CDR3, the DNA is TGTGCCAGCACCCCTGTGCTCAGTATGAACACTGAAGCTTTCTTT. Translation gives CASTPVLSMNTEAFF.

This clonotype was recorded at least ten times. The chain employs TRBV5-6 and TRBJ1-2, with TRBD1 identical over 10 bases. Per germline, CDR1 SGHDT and CDR2 YYEEEE. Trimming took 1 base from V and 5 from J; bases not matched to a gene: 11. The CDR3 has 17 residues. CDR3 in DNA: TGTGCCAGCAGCTTGAGGACCGGGACAGGGGCGGCTTATGGCTACACCTTC. This sequence encodes CASSLRTGTGAAYGYTF.

This clonotype appeared a single time. The chain recombines TRBV19 with TRBJ1-6; tentatively, D is TRBD1 (5 bases). Trimming took 1 base from V and 7 from J, leaving 8 bases between them. The CDR3 length is 14 residues. The germline V gene encodes CDR1 LNHDA and CDR2 SQIVND (reference sequence). In DNA, the CDR3 is TGTGCCAGTAGTATAGGGGGGACCAATTCACCCCTCCACTTT. It is translated as CASSIGGTNSPLHF.

This chain connects TRBV19 to TRBJ2-5, with D possibly TRBD1 on 6 matching bases. CDR3 size: 14 residues. Trimming removed 9 bases at V and 2 bases at J, with 16 bases between. Per germline, CDR1 LNHDA and CDR2 SQIVND (reference sequence). CDR3 residues: CASSYRQAQETQYF. The CDR3 nucleotides read TGTGCCAGCAGCTACAGACAGGCTCAAGAGACCCAGTACTTC.

In its sample, this clonotype was seen many times. V is TRBV2 and J is TRBJ1-1, with 7 bases matching TRBD1. Germline CDR1 SNHLY, CDR2 FYNNEI. This CDR3 spans 14 amino acids. The V gene end was trimmed by 6 bases and the J gene end by 0 bases; junction bases not matched to a gene: 4. The CDR3 protein is CASSLTGMNTEAFF. CDR3 sequence (DNA): TGTGCCAGCAGCTTGACAGGGATGAACACTGAAGCTTTCTTT.

V usage is TRBV15 and J usage is TRBJ1-4; 7 bases are shared with TRBD1. V dropped 1 base and J dropped 3; count of bases not matched to a gene: 2. This CDR3 is 15 amino acids long. CDR1 LNHNV and CDR2 YYDKDF come from the germline V gene (reference sequence). CDR3 region: CATSRAGTANEKLFF. CDR3 DNA sequence: TGTGCCACCAGCAGAGCTGGGACAGCTAATGAAAAACTGTTTTTT.

This chain uses TRBV19 with TRBJ1-2; tentative D call: TRBD1 (6 bases). Germline-derived CDR1 and CDR2 are LNHDA and SQIVND (reference sequence). Between the trimmed V and J ends, which lost 6 bases and 0 bases, there was a span of 14 bases. The CDR3 totals 15 residues. The CDR3 reads CASSRTGLSNYGYTF. The CDR3 DNA reads as TGTGCCAGTAGCAGAACAGGGTTGTCTAACTATGGCTACACCTTC.

This clonotype was observed many times. V gene TRBV10-3 combines with J gene TRBJ1-2; no clear D gene. V was shortened by 0 bases and J by 5 bases, with 16 bases between the two germline ends. From germline, CDR1 is ENHRY and CDR2 SYGVKD. The CDR3 spans 16 residues. The CDR3 protein is CAISESPGRTFYGYTF. The CDR3 DNA reads TGTGCCATCAGTGAGTCGCCTGGACGGACTTTTTATGGCTACACCTTC.

The J gene is TRBJ1-2, the V gene TRBV18, with D maybe TRBD1 (6 bases). The V gene's germline CDR1 is KGHSH and CDR2 LQKENI. This CDR3 contains 13 residues. Deletions cut 3 bases from V and 7 bases from J, with 12 bases between. The CDR3 DNA reads TGTGCCAGCTCACCCGGGCAGGGGTCTGGCTACACCTTC. It specifies CASSPGQGSGYTF.

This clonotype appeared many times. The chain links TRBV6-6 to TRBJ2-1; 7 bases match TRBD2. The CDR3 consists of 15 residues. The V segment lost 2 bases and the J segment 2 bases; nucleotides outside the gene matches: 3. In germline, CDR1 is MNHNY, CDR2 SVGAGI (reference sequence). The CDR3: CASSYRAGAYNEQFF. CDR3 in DNA: TGTGCCAGCAGTTACAGGGCGGGGGCCTACAATGAGCAGTTCTTC.

The V gene is TRBV25-1, the J gene TRBJ1-1; D is ambiguous. Germline-derived CDR1 and CDR2 are MGHDK and SYGVNS. The germline V and J ends were trimmed by 1 base and 8 bases, with 8 bases remaining between them. There are 12 residues in the CDR3. The CDR3 DNA follows: TGTGCCAGCAGTGAATTTAGTGGGGAAGCTTTCTTT. It specifies CASSEFSGEAFF.

This clonotype was seen once. The chain links TRBV2 to TRBJ2-3; D ambiguous. The germline V gene encodes CDR1 SNHLY and CDR2 FYNNEI. V gave up 0 bases and J gave up 3 bases, with 10 bases separating them. This CDR3 has 15 amino acids. The CDR3 region has the DNA TGTGCCAGCAGTGAAGCTACGCGCGGTACAGATACGCAGTATTTT. The encoded protein is CASSEATRGTDTQYF.

In this sample, this clonotype turned up many times. This chain uses TRBV6-1 with TRBJ2-7; TRBD1 or TRBD2 may be the D gene (5 bases each). Trimming stripped 6 bases from V and 4 bases from J, with 25 bases between. Germline loops: CDR1 MNHNS, CDR2 SASEGT. The CDR3 covers 17 residues. As DNA, the CDR3 is TGTGCCAGCAGGGAACCGTCCCCAGGGACGGTGGAGTACGAGCAGTACTTC. Its translation is CASREPSPGTVEYEQYF.

Only one count was recorded for this clonotype. This sequence joins TRBV15 and TRBJ2-5, with D possibly matching TRBD2 (9 bases). Trimming removed 1 base from V and 1 base from J, with 28 bases in between. This CDR3 has 21 residues. Germline V gene lookup returns CDR1 LNHNV and CDR2 YYDKDF (reference sequence). The CDR3 loop is CATSRVDSRGGRDRTQETQYF. The CDR3 region has the DNA TGTGCCACCAGCAGAGTTGACTCGCGGGGGGGCCGGGACAGGACCCAAGAGACCCAGTACTTC.

V usage is TRBV7-9 and J usage is TRBJ1-2, with 12 bases aligning to TRBD1. CDR1 and CDR2 (germline): SEHNR, FQNEAQ (reference sequence). Losses at the gene ends were 2 bases for V and 8 bases for J; bases not matched to a gene: 6. This CDR3 comprises 15 residues. The CDR3 region is CASSLKGDRGHGYTF. In DNA form, the CDR3 reads TGTGCCAGCAGCTTAAAAGGGGACAGGGGGCACGGCTACACCTTC.

The V gene is TRBV7-9, the J gene TRBJ1-4; tentative D call: TRBD1 (5 bases). There are 16 residues in the CDR3. Germline loops: CDR1 SEHNR, CDR2 FQNEAQ (reference sequence). V was shortened by 5 bases and J by 7 bases, with 20 bases between the two germline ends. The CDR3 is CASSPRRGASREKLFF. The CDR3 region has the DNA TGTGCCAGCAGCCCAAGGCGAGGGGCGAGTCGTGAAAAACTGTTTTTT.

This clonotype came up once. The genes are TRBV7-3 and TRBJ2-1, with D possibly TRBD2 on 7 matching bases. Germline-derived CDR1 and CDR2 are SGHTA and FQGTGA. The CDR3 sequence is 16 residues long. The V and J ends lost 5 bases and 7 bases respectively, with 21 bases between them. The CDR3 reads CASSPNLGGGRNEQFF. The CDR3 DNA follows: TGTGCCAGCAGCCCAAATTTAGGGGGGGGGCGGAATGAGCAGTTCTTC.

The table lists this clonotype with a few counts. CDR3 residues: CATSDLTGMSGYTF. The CDR3 nucleotides read TGTGCCACCAGTGATTTGACAGGGATGAGTGGCTACACCTTC. V is TRBV24-1 and J is TRBJ1-2; a weak D match, TRBD1 (6 bases). The CDR3 runs 14 residues. Germline V gene lookup returns CDR1 KGHDR and CDR2 SFDVKD. The V end lost 0 bases, the J end lost 7 bases, and 11 bases lay between the germline ends.

The J gene is TRBJ2-5, the V gene TRBV9, with TRBD2 matching 13 bases. The CDR3 length is 16 residues. After removal of 6 bases from V and 5 bases from J, the junction contained 10 bases not matched to a gene. CDR1 is SGDLS and CDR2 is YYNGEE in the germline V gene. CDR3 region: CASTVRGLAGRETQYF. The CDR3 region has the DNA TGTGCCAGCACCGTTAGGGGACTAGCGGGGAGGGAGACCCAGTACTTC.

This clonotype was detected ten times or more. The chain has TRBV15 and TRBJ2-6; weak D call: TRBD1 (6 bases). V was trimmed by 4 bases and J by 0 bases, leaving 16 bases between them. CDR1 LNHNV and CDR2 YYDKDF come from the germline V gene (reference sequence). The CDR3 spans 18 residues. CDR3 region: CATSMPPGHFSGANVLTF. DNA for the CDR3: TGTGCCACCAGCATGCCCCCGGGACACTTCTCTGGGGCCAACGTCCTGACTTTC. Together with reference TRBV15 and TRBJ2-6, the CDR3 gives the full variable domain: DAMVIQNPRYQVTQFGKPVTLSCSQTLNHNVMYWYQQKSSQAPKLLFHYYDKDFNNEADTPDNFQSRRPNTSFCFLDIRSPGLGDTAMYLCATSMPPGHFSGANVLTFGAGSRLTVL.

The chain recombines TRBV24-1 with TRBJ1-5; no clear D. The CDR3 sequence is 13 residues long. V gave up 5 bases and J gave up 1 base, with 5 bases separating them. Germline V gene lookup returns CDR1 KGHDR and CDR2 SFDVKD. The DNA for the CDR3 is TGTGCCACCAGTGGAAGAAGCAATCAGCCCCAGCATTTT. It specifies CATSGRSNQPQHF.

The chain links TRBV7-8 to TRBJ2-7; 9 nucleotides line up with TRBD1. Germline V gene sequence: CDR1 SGHVS, CDR2 FQNEAQ. This CDR3 has 13 residues. The trim removed 6 bases at V and 7 bases at J, leaving 7 bases unmatched. The CDR3 here is CASRTTGGEEQYF. CDR3 nucleotides: TGTGCCAGCAGGACGACAGGGGGTGAAGAGCAGTACTTC.

This sequence joins TRBV25-1 and TRBJ1-2; a weak D match, TRBD1 (5 bases). Germline assignment: CDR1 MGHDK and CDR2 SYGVNS. V lost 5 bases and J 0 bases, leaving 10 bases between the germline ends. This CDR3 has 14 residues. The CDR3 is CASSWQGANYGYTF. CDR3 DNA: TGTGCCAGCAGTTGGCAGGGTGCTAACTATGGCTACACCTTC.

Ten or more counts support this clonotype. The J gene is TRBJ1-4, the V gene TRBV20-1, with D perhaps matching TRBD1 (5 bases). Trimming stripped 5 bases from V and 8 bases from J, with 18 bases between. CDR1 is DFQATT and CDR2 is SNEGSKA in the germline V gene (reference sequence). The CDR3 consists of 14 residues. The chain's CDR3 is CSARPNTGREKLFF. CDR3 nucleotides: TGCAGTGCTCGACCCAATACAGGAAGAGAAAAACTGTTTTTT.

This clonotype was detected only a few times. The rearrangement uses TRBV19 and TRBJ1-2; 7 nucleotides agree with TRBD1. The CDR3 has 14 residues. J lost 3 bases, V lost 4 bases, and 5 bases had no gene match. Germline V lookup: CDR1 LNHDA, CDR2 SQIVND (reference sequence). Here the CDR3 reads CASSTGDRYYGYTF. As DNA, the CDR3 is TGTGCCAGTAGTACAGGGGACAGATACTATGGCTACACCTTC.